This T cell receptor beta chain was identified during a study of blood T cell repertoires in COVID-19. In germline, CDR1 is LGHNT, CDR2 FRNRAP. The CDR3 is 17 residues long. The J segment lost 4 bases and the V segment lost 5 bases, leaving 8 bases of the junction unmatched. Seattle cases were enrolled at active infection and followed longitudinally. Sequenced by immunoSEQ multiplex PCR; TCRdb stores in-frame clones only, minus some. The sample carries about 160,000 clones, around 86% recorded once. This chain links TRBV12-5 with TRBJ2-2; 12 bases are a match to TRBD2. The material sequenced was peripheral blood. The receptor comes from a man aged 55-75 years with COVID-19, enrolled during active disease. The CDR3 loop is CASGGLAGGPSTGELFF. CDR3 in DNA: TGTGCTAGTGGTGGGCTAGCGGGAGGGCCGAGCACCGGGGAGCTGTTTTTT. Using reference TRBV12-5 and TRBJ2-2 for the parts outside the CDR3, the full variable domain is DARVTQTPRHKVTEMGQEVTMRCQPILGHNTVFWYRQTMMQGLELLAYFRNRAPLDDSGMPKDRFSAEMPDATLATLKIQPSEPRDSAVYFCASGGLAGGPSTGELFFGEGSRLTVL.